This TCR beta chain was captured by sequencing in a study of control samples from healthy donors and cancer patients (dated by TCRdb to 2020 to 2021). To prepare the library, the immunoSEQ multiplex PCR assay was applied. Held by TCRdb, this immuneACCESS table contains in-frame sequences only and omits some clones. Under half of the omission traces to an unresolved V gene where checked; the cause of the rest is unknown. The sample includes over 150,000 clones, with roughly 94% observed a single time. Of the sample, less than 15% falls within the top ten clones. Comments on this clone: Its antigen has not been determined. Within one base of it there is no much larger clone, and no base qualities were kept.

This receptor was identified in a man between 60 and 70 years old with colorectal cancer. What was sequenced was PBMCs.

Read as DNA, the sequence is TGTGCCAGCAGCTTTAAGGGGGAGAAGTTCTCTGGAAACACCATATATTTT. This yields the protein CASSFKGEKFSGNTIYF. The chain uses TRBV7-9 and TRBJ1-3; 6 matching bases give a weak D call of TRBD1. V is cut by 3 bases and J by 0 bases, and the space between the germline ends is 15 bases. The CDR3 contains 17 residues, cysteine and phenylalanine counted. Only the CDR3 region is kept as DNA, spanning 51 bases read in frame from base 1. CDR1 and CDR2 were assigned from the germline V gene (reference sequence) as SEHNR and FQNEAQ.